This TCR beta chain was found in a study of T cell responses to AZD1222 COVID-19 vaccine. The length of the CDR3 is 14 residues. With 6 bases clipped from V and 8 bases from J, the junction kept 8 bases outside the gene matches. Germline V gene data show CDR1 as ENHRY and CDR2 as SYGVKD. This clone was found once. Clones were read by immunoSEQ multiplex PCR, and TCRdb kept only the in-frame ones, dropping some. The table has about 100,000 clones, around 84% seen once. The clonotype comes from an adult in good health. The genes are TRBV10-3 and TRBJ1-4; 8 bases map to TRBD1. The sample was peripheral blood, taken on day 0 of AZD1222 vaccination. Here the CDR3 reads CAIRPDRVGEKLFF. CDR3 DNA: TGTGCCATCAGGCCGGACAGGGTAGGAGAAAAACTGTTTTTT.